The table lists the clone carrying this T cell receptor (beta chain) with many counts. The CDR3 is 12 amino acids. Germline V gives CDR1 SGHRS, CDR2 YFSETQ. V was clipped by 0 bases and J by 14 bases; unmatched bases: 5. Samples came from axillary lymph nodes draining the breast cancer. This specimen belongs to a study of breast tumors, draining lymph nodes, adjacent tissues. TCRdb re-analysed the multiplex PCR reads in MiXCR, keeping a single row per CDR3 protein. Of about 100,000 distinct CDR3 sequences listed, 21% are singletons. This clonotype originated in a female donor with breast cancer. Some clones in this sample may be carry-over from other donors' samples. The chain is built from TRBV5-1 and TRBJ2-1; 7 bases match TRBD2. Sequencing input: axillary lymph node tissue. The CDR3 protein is CASSLVAGEEFF. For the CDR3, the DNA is TGCGCCAGCAGCTTGGTTGCGGGAGAGGAGTTCTTC.